This T cell receptor beta chain was recovered during a study of PD-1 blockade in classical Hodgkin lymphoma. Study results and caveats: Partial responders and progressors had significantly lower baseline TCR diversity.

V dropped 4 bases and J dropped 9; count of bases not matched to a gene: 6. Per germline, CDR1 MDHEN and CDR2 SYDVKM. The CDR3 spans 14 residues. In this sample, this clone turned up once. Its matching antigen is unknown. Specified time point: cycle 4 day 1 (C4D1), after more than five weeks of nivolumab. All the patients suffered relapse after autologous stem cell transplantation, and brentuximab vedotin exposure differed. Magnetic negative selection purified CD4+ T cells from thawed PBMCs. This table comes from immunoSEQ multiplex PCR, and its TCRdb copy is limited to in-frame clones, with some not included. The sample shows 32,000 or so clones, 92% of them seen only once.

Here the sequenced sample was CD4+ T cells from blood, taken before the fourth cycle of nivolumab. The chain joins TRBV28 to TRBJ2-2, with 9 bases that match TRBD2. The clonotype comes from a human donor with classical Hodgkin lymphoma. CDR3 in DNA: TGTGCCAGCAGTTCGGCGGGACTAGCACGGGAGCTGTTTTTT. Its translation is CASSSAGLARELFF.